This TCR beta chain was profiled in a study of T cells in Graves' hyperthyroidism and ophthalmopathy. Ophthalmopathy cases scored 3 or more on the Clinical Activity Score and 4 or more on NOSPECS grade, with duration below 3 months. General study findings and limits: Ophthalmopathy stood apart from stable hyperthyroidism in a 13 V-J model.

RNA transcripts served as the template for amplifying TCR beta CDR3 regions. The HTBI set primed first-round TCR CDR3 RT-PCR. MiXCR was run by TCRdb on the multiplex PCR reads, yielding one entry per CDR3 protein. The table has 450,000 to 650,000 distinct CDR3 sequences, about 14% seen once. Of note for this clonotype: The antigen is undetermined.

This TCR was sampled from a woman younger than 30 with Graves' ophthalmopathy. Sequencing was done on a sample of blood.

CDR3: CASSYSSSVAGVWSVDTQYF. DNA for the CDR3: TGTGCCAGCAGTTACTCCTCGTCGGTAGCGGGAGTTTGGAGTGTAGATACGCAGTATTTT. The chain joins TRBV6-2 or TRBV6-3 to TRBJ2-3; the match to TRBD2 covers 9 bases. This CDR3 contains 20 residues. J lost 5 bases, V lost 0 bases, and 18 bases had no gene match. Germline V gene lookup returns CDR1 MNHEY and CDR2 SVGEGT.